This T cell receptor beta chain was recorded in a study of T cell repertoires in cytomegalovirus infection. Study summary: Both a matching HLA type and CMV infection were indicated by public TCR beta signatures. Study observations and caveats: Using cumulative public TCR beta family frequency, the authors identified those who carried CMV together with the relevant HLA. There were HLA-C-restricted CMV-specific TCR beta clonotypes dominating the ex vivo response.

TCRdb redid the calling of the reads with MiXCR, one entry per CDR3 protein. The data contain approximately 76,000 distinct CDR3 sequences, less than 4.5% of them singletons. This clonotype was seen at least ten times. Its target is unknown. Trimming shortened V by 6 bases and J by 2 bases, and 13 bases separated the two germline ends. The CDR3 loop spans 15 amino acids. This TCR was sampled from a human donor in good health (CMV status not recorded). Some clones in this sample may be carry-over from other donors' samples. The V and J genes are TRBV12-3 or TRBV12-4 and TRBJ1-4, with a weak D call TRBD1 (6 bases). The sample was PBMCs. The DNA of the CDR3 is TGTGCCAGCAGGCCCAACAGGGCTACTAATGAAAAACTGTTTTTT. It translates to CASRPNRATNEKLFF.